The present T cell receptor beta chain was sequenced within a study of cytomegalovirus exposure and HLA in healthy donors. The primer mix had 60 Vbeta and 13 Jbeta primers. TCRdb's table, derived via immunoSEQ multiplex PCR, lists solely in-frame clones and lacks some. Among 100,000 to 150,000 clones listed, around 83% were seen once. Germline CDR1 KGHSH, CDR2 LQKENI. The CDR3 loop spans 17 amino acids. The trim removed 4 bases at V and 3 bases at J, leaving 11 bases unmatched. The specimen sequenced was PBMCs. This TCR was recovered from a girl aged 2-10 years in good health and CMV-seronegative. V usage is TRBV18 and J usage is TRBJ2-1, with 8 bases that match TRBD1. This CDR3 is CASSRAYGTGLYNEQFF. DNA of the CDR3: TGTGCCAGCTCACGAGCCTACGGGACAGGACTCTACAATGAGCAGTTCTTC.